A selection of T cell receptor beta chains follows, all from one sample in a study of OX40 agonist ivuxolimab in advanced cancers. Using immunoSEQ multiplex PCR, the repertoire was profiled, and TCRdb retains in-frame clones only, with some absent. The table includes 50,000 to 75,000 clones, about 89% detected once. The sample was CD4+ or CD8+ T cells sorted from blood, taken in a trial of the OX40 agonist ivuxolimab. These receptor sequences come from an adult with an advanced solid tumor such as melanoma, head and neck, liver or kidney cancer. Each CDR3 is given without its conserved first and last residue.

V,J,CDR3
TRBV5-4,TRBJ1-1,ASSLGGGWYTEAF
TRBV10-3,TRBJ1-6,AISEQGVSSPLH
TRBV6-4,TRBJ2-1,ASSDSMRRGRHEQF
TRBV28,TRBJ1-2,ASAPGQGYGYT
TRBV2,TRBJ1-4,ASGEGSGEKLF
TRBV30,TRBJ1-1,AWRDNTNTEAF
TRBV2,TRBJ1-3,ASSTGTLSGNTIY
TRBV5-8,TRBJ2-5,ASSWSRGTQY
TRBV28,TRBJ2-2,ASSTGGQVNTGELF
TRBV28,TRBJ1-1,ASSLDSPHVNTEAF
TRBV10-1,TRBJ1-4,ASSDSGAPAEKLF
TRBV10-3,TRBJ1-1,ASSWGTEAF
TRBV30,TRBJ2-7,AWSTGGISYEQY
TRBV19,TRBJ2-3,ASSKGYADTQY
TRBV7-2,TRBJ2-1,ASSFRGTGSYNEQF
TRBV5-1,TRBJ1-1,ASSLSGGGTEAF